Listed below are T cell receptor beta chains from one sample, sequenced in a study of blood T cells in healthy people across ages. TCRdb called the 5' RACE reads again in MiXCR, with one record for every CDR3 protein. The table records some 1 million distinct CDR3 sequences, 35% to 55% of them present only once. Sequences were obtained from blood. The receptors were sampled from a woman aged 60-70 years in good health. Both conserved end residues are part of each CDR3. The D gene is left open where the match is weak. Rows may omit the clone size; those that give it use once, few, many or a size class.

abundance | j_gene | v_gene | d_gene | CDR3nt | CDR3aa
. | TRBJ2-5 | TRBV12-3/TRBV12-4 | TRBD2 | TGTGCCAGCAGCAATCCCGGGACTAGTTTGGAGGCCCAGTACTTC | CASSNPGTSLEAQYF
. | TRBJ2-5 | TRBV6-1 | TRBD2 | TGTGCCAGCAGTGACCCAGCGGGAGGGGGGAGGAAGACCCAGTACTTC | CASSDPAGGGRKTQYF
. | TRBJ2-7 | TRBV18 | TRBD1 | TGTGCCAGCTCACTAGACTACAGGGGGGCCTCCTACGAGCAGTACTTC | CASSLDYRGASYEQYF
once | TRBJ1-2 | TRBV27 | . | TGTGCCAGCGGGCAGGATAACTATGGCTACACCTTC | CASGQDNYGYTF
. | TRBJ2-7 | TRBV28 | . | TGTGCCAGCAGGTCGTCAGGGGACTACGAGCAGTACTTC | CASRSSGDYEQYF
few | TRBJ2-7 | TRBV7-2 | TRBD2 | TGTGCCAGCAGCTTATTCGACGGCGGGAGTTCTGGGTACGAGCAGTACTTC | CASSLFDGGSSGYEQYF
. | TRBJ2-2 | TRBV6-6 | . | TGTGCCAGCAGTTACAAGGGAACGACCGGGGAGCTGTTTTTT | CASSYKGTTGELFF
many | TRBJ2-3 | TRBV12-3/TRBV12-4 | . | TGTGCCAGCAGGCGCTCTGATACGCAGTATTTT | CASRRSDTQYF
few | TRBJ2-7 | TRBV20-1 | TRBD1 | TGCAGTGCTAGAGATTTAAAGCCGGGACAGGGGACCTACGAGCAGTACTTC | CSARDLKPGQGTYEQYF
. | TRBJ1-3 | TRBV20-1 | TRBD1 | TGCAGTGCTAGAGCCGGGACAGGGTTTGGAAACACCATATATTTT | CSARAGTGFGNTIYF
. | TRBJ2-3 | TRBV20-1 | . | TGCAGTGCTAGAGAGGGTAGCTATAGCACAGATACGCAGTATTTT | CSAREGSYSTDTQYF
. | TRBJ2-1 | TRBV5-1 | . | TGCGCCAGCAGCTTGGGACAGGCTTACTCCTACAATGAGCAGTTCTTC | CASSLGQAYSYNEQFF
few | TRBJ2-5 | TRBV6-5 | . | TGTGCCAGCAGTTACTTTCCGGGACATCAAGAGACCCAGTACTTC | CASSYFPGHQETQYF
. | TRBJ1-1 | TRBV7-9 | . | TGTGCCAGCAGCTCCTCTCCCTGGGCTTTCTTT | CASSSSPWAFF
. | TRBJ2-5 | TRBV6-1 | . | TGTGCCAGCTACTACAGGGACCAGACCCAGTACTTC | CASYYRDQTQYF
. | TRBJ2-2 | TRBV6-5 | TRBD2 | TGTGCCAGCAAGGACGGACTAGCGGGAGGGAGCGGGGAGCTGTTTTTT | CASKDGLAGGSGELFF
. | TRBJ2-7 | TRBV6-5 | TRBD2 | TGTGCCAGCAGAGGAGTAGCGGGTGGCTACGAGCAGTACTTC | CASRGVAGGYEQYF
. | TRBJ2-3 | TRBV15 | . | TGTGCCACCAGCAGAGATACAACTAGCACAGATACGCAGTATTTT | CATSRDTTSTDTQYF
. | TRBJ1-2 | TRBV29-1 | TRBD1 | TGCAGCGTATCAGGGGGCGGGTATGGCTACACCTTC | CSVSGGGYGYTF
many | TRBJ2-1 | TRBV2 | . | TGTGCCAGCAGTGTAACCTTCTCCTACAATGAGCAGTTCTTC | CASSVTFSYNEQFF
. | TRBJ2-3 | TRBV20-1 | TRBD2 | TGCAGTGCTACGAGCGGGAGAGTAGTTAGAGATACGCAGTATTTT | CSATSGRVVRDTQYF
. | TRBJ2-5 | TRBV2 | TRBD1 | TGTGCCAGCAGTCCCCTGGGGACAGACAAAGAGACCCAGTACTTC | CASSPLGTDKETQYF
few | TRBJ2-3 | TRBV10-3 | TRBD2 | TGTGCCATCAGTGAGCCGGTGGGACTAGCGGGAGCCGATACGCAGTATTTT | CAISEPVGLAGADTQYF
. | TRBJ2-1 | TRBV10-3 | TRBD2 | TGTGCCATCAGTCGGGGACTATCAAAAAATGAGCAGTTCTTC | CAISRGLSKNEQFF
few | TRBJ2-5 | TRBV20-1 | TRBD2 | TGCAGTGCTAGGAGAGCGGGAGCCAGGGAGACCCAGTACTTC | CSARRAGARETQYF
. | TRBJ2-5 | TRBV9 | TRBD2 | TGTGCCAGCAGCGTAGGTCATAGCGGGAGCCCTAACTCCTACGAGCGGTACTTC | CASSVGHSGSPNSYERYF
. | TRBJ2-7 | TRBV13 | TRBD2 | TGTGCCAGCAGCTCGGGACTAGGGGGTGACGAGCAGTACTTC | CASSSGLGGDEQYF
few | TRBJ1-5 | TRBV24-1 | . | TGTGCCACCAGTGGGGATGGCAAATATAGCAATCAGCCCCAGCATTTT | CATSGDGKYSNQPQHF
. | TRBJ2-1 | TRBV6-5 | TRBD2 | TGTGCCAGCAGTGACCCCGGGACTAGTAAGTTCTTC | CASSDPGTSKFF
few | TRBJ2-7 | TRBV29-1 | TRBD2 | TGCAGCGTGGGGGGGGACTCGAGCAATTACGAGCAGTACTTC | CSVGGDSSNYEQYF
once | TRBJ2-7 | TRBV2 | . | TGTGCCAGCGCTATCGAGGGAAACCCCCTGGGGCAGTACTTC | CASAIEGNPLGQYF
. | TRBJ2-2 | TRBV12-3/TRBV12-4 | . | TGTGCCAGCAGTTTAAGAAGTTGGCAGGGGAACACCGGGGAGCTGTTTTTT | CASSLRSWQGNTGELFF
few | TRBJ2-5 | TRBV28 | . | TGTGCCAGCAGTTTGGCCGGGCAGGGGGGGAAAGAGACCCAGTACTTC | CASSLAGQGGKETQYF
few | TRBJ2-5 | TRBV11-2 | . | TGTGCCAGCAGCCCGGCTGACATTCAAGAGACCCAGTACTTC | CASSPADIQETQYF
. | TRBJ2-7 | TRBV15 | TRBD1 | TGTGCCACCAGCAGCACAGGGGGCTACGAGCAGTACTTC | CATSSTGGYEQYF
. | TRBJ2-5 | TRBV6-5 | TRBD2 | TGTGCCAGCAGTTACCCCGGGACTAGCGGGAGTCTCGAGACCCAGTACTTC | CASSYPGTSGSLETQYF
few | TRBJ2-1 | TRBV7-2 | TRBD1 | TGTGCCAGCAGCTTAACACAGGGGTCCGTTGAGCAGTTCTTC | CASSLTQGSVEQFF
. | TRBJ2-5 | TRBV12-3/TRBV12-4 | . | TGTGCCAGCAGTTTAGGGGCAGTCAGAGAGACCCAGTACTTC | CASSLGAVRETQYF
. | TRBJ2-3 | TRBV7-3 | . | TGTGCCAGCAGCTTAAATCCTCCGGGACTGAAACCAAATACGCAGTATTTT | CASSLNPPGLKPNTQYF
once | TRBJ2-7 | TRBV25-1 | TRBD2 | TGTGCCAGCAGTGGATTTCTAGCGGGAAATGACGAGCAGTACTTC | CASSGFLAGNDEQYF
. | TRBJ2-1 | TRBV3-1 | . | TGTGCCAGCAGCCAAAGCACAGAGGCCAATGAGCAGTTCTTC | CASSQSTEANEQFF
. | TRBJ2-6 | TRBV27 | . | TGTGCCAGCAGTTGGGGAGGTCTTCGCTCTGGGGCCAACGTCCTGACTTTC | CASSWGGLRSGANVLTF
. | TRBJ1-2 | TRBV7-9 | . | TGTGCCAGCAGCTTGATCAACCTCGGTGGCTACACCTTC | CASSLINLGGYTF
. | TRBJ2-5 | TRBV27 | TRBD2 | TGTGCCAGCAGCCCCCGGACTAGCGGGGACCAAGAGACCCAGTACTTC | CASSPRTSGDQETQYF
few | TRBJ2-3 | TRBV5-1 | TRBD2 | TGCGCCAGCAGCTTGGATAGCGGGAGCACAGATACGCAGTATTTT | CASSLDSGSTDTQYF
. | TRBJ2-7 | TRBV11-2 | TRBD1 | TGTGCCAGCAGCTTGGTGCAGGGGGTCGGCGAGCAGTACTTC | CASSLVQGVGEQYF
. | TRBJ2-5 | TRBV28 | TRBD1 | TGTGCCAGCAGCCGTACAGGGGGCGAAGAGACCCAGTACTTC | CASSRTGGEETQYF
. | TRBJ2-2 | TRBV7-6 | . | TGTGCCAGCAGCTTAAGATGGGGATACGGGGAGCTGTTTTTT | CASSLRWGYGELFF
. | TRBJ2-7 | TRBV18 | . | TGTGCCAGCTCACCAGATGGGACAACCTACGAGCAGTACTTC | CASSPDGTTYEQYF